A few counts support the clone carrying this T cell receptor (beta chain). TCRdb independently ran MiXCR on the RACE reads; one entry per CDR3 protein. The sample lists some 350,000 distinct CDR3 sequences, around 7% occurring once. The sample is drawn from a study of human T cells and chemical hapten exposure. The time point is: patch test 1, 2 weeks after DPC sensitization. The treatment is: therapeutic diphenylcyclopropenone sensitization with weekly scalp DPC. This CDR3 has 11 residues. Germline CDR1 reads SGHTA; CDR2 reads FQGNSA. Trimming took off 6 bases at V and 12 bases at J, with 9 bases between the two ends.

The chain has TRBV7-2 and TRBJ2-6; D not resolved. The origin of this receptor is a woman aged 18-30 years with alopecia areata. Some clones in this sample may be carry-over from other donors' samples. The sample in question was whole blood, obtained in connection with sensitization to the hapten diphenylcyclopropenone (DPC). The CDR3 loop is CASRRALVLTF. CDR3 DNA sequence: TGTGCCAGCAGACGGGCCCTCGTCCTGACTTTC.